The 30 T cell receptor beta chains below come from one sample, sequenced in a study of patients and donors after allogeneic stem cell transplantation. TCRdb passed the RT-PCR reads through MiXCR, listing each CDR3 protein once. The data show more than 150,000 distinct CDR3 sequences, with 24% seen just once and 26% held by the top ten. The sequenced sample was blood, either unsorted or a sorted T cell fraction (not recorded which). The receptor set was obtained from a human donor who was either an allogeneic HSCT recipient or a stem cell or donor lymphocyte infusion donor (not recorded which). It is not recorded whose cells these are; they may come from a transplant donor.

The rearrangement links TRBV7-9 to TRBJ1-1, with D maybe TRBD1 (6 bases). Per germline, CDR1 SEHNR and CDR2 FQNEAQ (reference sequence). Trimming cost V 7 bases and J 0 bases, with 12 bases left between them. The CDR3 extends over 14 amino acids. CDR3 coding DNA: TGTGCCAGCACCAAAGGGGGGCTGAACACTGAAGCTTTCTTT. Translated: CASTKGGLNTEAFF. The full variable domain, with the rest looked up from reference TRBV7-9 and TRBJ1-1, is DTGVSQNPRHKITKRGQNVTFRCDPISEHNRLYWYRQTLGQGPEFLTYFQNEAQLEKSRLLSDRFSAERPKGSFSTLEIQRTEQGDSAMYLCASTKGGLNTEAFFGQGTRLTVV.

The chain combines TRBV5-4 with TRBJ2-5; D remains ambiguous. The CDR3 contains 13 residues. Trimming took 0 bases from V and 5 from J, leaving 8 bases between them. CDR1 and CDR2 (germline): SGHNT, YYREEE (reference sequence). This chain's CDR3 is CASSLGPPETQYF. CDR3 coding DNA: TGTGCCAGCAGCTTGGGACCCCCCGAGACCCAGTACTTC. The complete variable domain, with remaining parts taken from reference TRBV5-4 and TRBJ2-5, reads ETGVTQSPTHLIKTRGQQVTLRCSSQSGHNTVSWYQQALGQGPQFIFQYYREEENGRGNFPPRFSGLQFPNYSSELNVNALELDDSALYLCASSLGPPETQYFGPGTRLLVL.

V gene TRBV20-1 combines with J gene TRBJ2-7, with no clear D. CDR3 length: 12 amino acids. Looked up from germline, CDR1 is DFQATT and CDR2 is SNEGSKA (reference sequence). Trimming pared 4 bases from V and 7 bases from J, leaving 14 bases between. CDR3 bases: TGCAGTGCTACTTTCCCCTCGGGTGAGCAGTACTTC. Translation gives CSATFPSGEQYF.

This clonotype occurred many times. The J gene is TRBJ1-5, the V gene TRBV15; 8 bases match TRBD1. The CDR3 contains 14 residues. Germline trimming cut 8 bases from V and 0 bases from J; bases unmatched to any gene: 3. Germline-derived CDR1 and CDR2 are LNHNV and YYDKDF (reference sequence). CDR3 DNA sequence: TGTGCCACCCGGCAGGGGGCTAGCAATCAGCCCCAGCATTTT. Its protein product is CATRQGASNQPQHF.

This clonotype was detected a few times. This chain joins TRBV29-1 and TRBJ2-7, with D perhaps TRBD1 (5 bases). Germline V gene data show CDR1 as SQVTM and CDR2 as ANQGSEA. V was trimmed by 6 bases and J by 2 bases, leaving 14 bases between them. The CDR3 runs to 13 residues. The CDR3 here is CSVIVGAAYEQYF. The CDR3 region has the DNA TGCAGCGTAATCGTAGGGGCAGCCTACGAGCAGTACTTC.

The chain links TRBV7-3 to TRBJ2-2; TRBD1 matches 8 bases. The germline V gene encodes CDR1 SGHTA and CDR2 FQGTGA. The CDR3 is 17 residues long. V shed 6 bases and J 5 bases; nucleotides not matched to a gene: 14. Written as DNA, the CDR3 is TGTGCCAGCAGTCTAAGTCCGGGCAGGGGGCAGACCGGGGAGCTGTTTTTT. This gives the protein CASSLSPGRGQTGELFF. Based on the CDR3 plus reference TRBV7-3 and TRBJ2-2, the full variable domain is GAGVSQTPSNKVTEKGKYVELRCDPISGHTALYWYRQSLGQGPEFLIYFQGTGAADDSGLPNDRFFAVRPEGSVSTLKIQRTERGDSAVYLCASSLSPGRGQTGELFFGEGSRLTVL.

This clonotype was detected ten times or more. The J gene is TRBJ1-1, the V gene TRBV27; 9 positions agree with TRBD1. Trimming took 1 base from V and 7 from J; bases not matched to a gene: 7. The CDR3 has 15 amino acids. The germline V gene encodes CDR1 MNHEY and CDR2 SMNVEV (reference sequence). The CDR3 DNA sequence: TGTGCCAGCAGTTTATTGGGGACAGGGCTTGGTGAAGCTTTCTTT. This gives the protein CASSLLGTGLGEAFF.

The chain uses TRBV5-8 and TRBJ2-7; D call uncertain. Germline-derived CDR1 and CDR2 are SGHTS and YDEGEE. Trimming left V 2 bases short and J 3 bases short, with 9 bases between. The CDR3 covers 13 residues. CDR3 DNA sequence: TGTGCCAGCAGCTTCGACACGGACTACGAGCAGTACTTC. This translates into CASSFDTDYEQYF.

The sample holds a few counts of this clonotype. The chain joins TRBV7-4 to TRBJ1-4, with D hard to call. The CDR3 loop spans 15 amino acids. Trimming stripped 7 bases from V and 5 bases from J, with 17 bases between. Per the germline V gene, CDR1 is SGHVT and CDR2 is SQSDAQ. The CDR3 sequence: CASTDTRLSNEKLFF. Written as DNA, the CDR3 is TGTGCCAGCACCGATACAAGACTATCCAATGAAAAACTGTTTTTT.

The rearrangement links TRBV29-1 to TRBJ2-3; TRBD2 matches at 12 bases. The V gene end was trimmed by 6 bases and the J gene end by 3 bases; junction bases not matched to a gene: 7. CDR3 size: 15 residues. Germline V gives CDR1 SQVTM, CDR2 ANQGSEA. CDR3 DNA: TGCAGCGTAAACCTAGCGGGGGGGCGGACAGATACGCAGTATTTT. This gives the protein CSVNLAGGRTDTQYF.

The V call is TRBV5-6, the J call TRBJ2-1, with D possibly being TRBD1 or TRBD2 (5 bases each). Germline CDR1 SGHDT, CDR2 YYEEEE. V lost 3 bases, J lost 3 bases, and 13 bases lay in between. CDR3 size: 15 residues. DNA of the CDR3: TGTGCCAGCAGCTCCCCGGGACGGGGCTACAATGAGCAGTTCTTC. It specifies CASSSPGRGYNEQFF.

The gene calls are TRBV4-1 and TRBJ2-3; TRBD2 is a possible D gene (6 bases). CDR1 is MGHRA, CDR2 YSYEKL, per germline. The CDR3 length is 15 residues. V was shortened by 1 base and J by 6 bases, with 14 bases between the two germline ends. For the CDR3, the DNA is TGCGCCAGCAGCCAAGCCACGGGGGTCAGCGATACGCAGTATTTT. Translation: CASSQATGVSDTQYF.

V is TRBV5-6 and J is TRBJ1-2, with D possibly matching TRBD1 (5 bases). Germline V lookup: CDR1 SGHDT, CDR2 YYEEEE. The germline V and J ends were trimmed by 6 bases and 2 bases, with 11 bases remaining between them. This CDR3 has 13 residues. CDR3 in DNA: TGTGCCAGCACCGAGCGGGGGAACTATGGCTACACCTTC. Encoded protein: CASTERGNYGYTF.

This clonotype is a singleton in its sample. The genes are TRBV7-8 and TRBJ2-3, with 7 nucleotides matching TRBD2. The CDR3 consists of 15 residues. Germline CDR1 reads SGHVS; CDR2 reads FQNEAQ. Trimming removed 5 bases from V and 2 bases from J; junction bases left unmatched: 7. The CDR3 sequence: CASSLRGGDTDTQYF. CDR3 sequence (DNA): TGTGCCAGCAGCCTGAGGGGAGGGGACACAGATACGCAGTATTTT.

There are a few counts of this clonotype. The J gene is TRBJ2-4, the V gene TRBV20-1; 8 bases line up with TRBD1. The CDR3 contains 12 residues. The junction had 3 bases not matched to a gene; V was cut back by 4 bases and J by 7 bases. Germline CDR1 is DFQATT and CDR2 is SNEGSKA (reference sequence). As DNA, the CDR3 is TGCAGTGCTATGGACAGGGATAACATTCAGTACTTC. Its translation: CSAMDRDNIQYF.

The chain uses TRBV6-1 and TRBJ1-2; D gene unclear. CDR1 is MNHNS, CDR2 SASEGT, per germline. The CDR3 contains 14 residues. V lost 1 base and J lost 3, with 9 bases in between. The CDR3 spells CASSEVWADYGYTF. For the CDR3, the DNA is TGTGCCAGCAGTGAAGTATGGGCAGACTATGGCTACACCTTC.

A few counts support this clonotype. The chain couples TRBV29-1 to TRBJ2-1; TRBD2 matches at 10 bases. From germline, CDR1 is SQVTM and CDR2 ANQGSEA. V was pared by 6 bases and J by 3 bases, with 5 bases of the junction left unmatched. CDR3 length: 14 residues. Here the CDR3 DNA reads TGCAGCGTCAACCTAGCGGGGGTCTACAATGAGCAGTTCTTC. It is translated as CSVNLAGVYNEQFF.

V and J are TRBV7-2 and TRBJ1-5; TRBD1 might be the D (6 bases). V was trimmed by 0 bases and J by 3 bases, leaving 9 bases between them. The germline CDR1 and CDR2 sequences are SGHTA and FQGNSA. The CDR3 has 15 residues. The CDR3 region is CASSLAGQYNQPQHF. As DNA, the CDR3 is TGTGCCAGCAGCTTAGCTGGACAGTACAATCAGCCCCAGCATTTT. The complete variable domain, with remaining parts taken from reference TRBV7-2 and TRBJ1-5, reads GAGVSQSPSNKVTEKGKDVELRCDPISGHTALYWYRQSLGQGLEFLIYFQGNSAPDKSGLPSDRFSAERTGGSVSTLTIQRTQQEDSAVYLCASSLAGQYNQPQHFGDGTRLSIL.

The V gene is TRBV30, the J gene TRBJ1-2; perhaps TRBD1 as D (5 bases). The germline V gene encodes CDR1 GTSNPN and CDR2 SVGIG (reference sequence). The CDR3 extends over 13 amino acids. Trimming left V 3 bases short and J 4 bases short, with 12 bases between. For the CDR3, the DNA is TGTGCCTGGAGAAAAGGGACTTTCTATGGCTACACCTTC. As protein: CAWRKGTFYGYTF.

This clonotype was counted between two and nine times. The V gene is TRBV20-1, the J gene TRBJ2-7; 14 bases line up with TRBD2. This CDR3 is 15 amino acids long. V shed 0 bases and J 4 bases; nucleotides not matched to a gene: 2. The germline CDR1 and CDR2 sequences are DFQATT and SNEGSKA (reference sequence). CDR3 protein: CSARDGTSGSYEQYF. The CDR3 bases are TGCAGTGCTAGAGACGGGACTAGCGGGAGTTACGAGCAGTACTTC.

This chain uses TRBV12-3 or TRBV12-4 with TRBJ2-2, with unresolved D. The ends were cut back, 0 bases at V and 5 bases at J, with 10 bases in the middle. The CDR3 is 15 residues long. The CDR3 loop is CASSLAAPSTGELFF. As DNA, the CDR3 is TGTGCCAGCAGTTTAGCGGCCCCCAGTACCGGGGAGCTGTTTTTT.

As regards this clonotype: A much larger clone lies one base from this, so it may be a read error. The V gene is TRBV5-1, the J gene TRBJ2-2; TRBD2 is a possible D gene (6 bases). Germline-derived CDR1 and CDR2 are SGHRS and YFSETQ. The CDR3 loop spans 15 amino acids. The CDR3, as DNA: TGCGCCAGCCATGGTTCTGCGGTTGACACCGGGGGGCTGTTTTTT. Residues: CASHGSAVDTGGLFF.

The genes are TRBV24-1 and TRBJ2-1, with D maybe TRBD1 (7 bases). There are 17 residues in the CDR3. Per germline, CDR1 KGHDR and CDR2 SFDVKD. V dropped 3 bases and J dropped 8 bases, with 22 bases sitting between them. The DNA for the CDR3 is TGTGCCACCAGTGATACCTACAGGGGCGGGGACGAGGATGAGCAGTTCTTC. Encoded protein: CATSDTYRGGDEDEQFF.

CDR3 region: CAWKSRGNEKLFF. The DNA of the CDR3 is TGTGCCTGGAAATCAAGGGGGAATGAAAAACTGTTTTTT. This chain joins TRBV30 and TRBJ1-4; weak D call: TRBD1 (6 bases). Trimming left V 4 bases short and J 5 bases short, with 11 bases between. Germline V gene lookup returns CDR1 GTSNPN and CDR2 SVGIG (reference sequence). CDR3 length: 13 amino acids.

This clonotype was picked up a small number of times. The J gene is TRBJ1-5, the V gene TRBV27; 11 positions agree with TRBD1. The CDR3 is 17 residues long. CDR1 and CDR2 (germline): MNHEY, SMNVEV (reference sequence). V shed 5 bases and J 5 bases; nucleotides not matched to a gene: 11. Here the CDR3 reads CASSPLRTGGLHQPQHF. The CDR3 nucleotides are TGTGCCAGCAGTCCCTTACGGACAGGGGGCTTGCATCAGCCCCAGCATTTT.

The rearrangement joins TRBV9 to TRBJ1-4; D may be TRBD1 (5 bases). Germline-derived CDR1 and CDR2 are SGDLS and YYNGEE. Trimming took 3 bases from V and 8 from J, leaving 14 bases between them. The CDR3 runs to 14 residues. The CDR3 DNA follows: TGTGCCAGCAGCGCCGGACCGAGGGACGAAAAACTGTTTTTT. It encodes CASSAGPRDEKLFF.

This sequence joins TRBV7-9 and TRBJ2-1; 11 bases match TRBD2. This CDR3 has 16 amino acids. CDR1 SEHNR and CDR2 FQNEAQ come from the germline V gene (reference sequence). V was clipped by 0 bases and J by 4 bases; unmatched bases: 2. CDR3 bases: TGTGCCAGCAGCTTAGCGACTAGCGGGGTTTACAATGAGCAGTTCTTC. Its translation: CASSLATSGVYNEQFF.

This clonotype came up a few times. This sequence joins TRBV20-1 and TRBJ2-1; a weak D match, TRBD1 (6 bases). Deletions cut 4 bases from V and 4 bases from J, with 26 bases between. The length of the CDR3 is 18 residues. Germline-derived CDR1 and CDR2 are DFQATT and SNEGSKA (reference sequence). CDR3 region: CSATHRDHSQLLYNEQFF. The DNA of the CDR3 is TGCAGTGCTACTCACAGGGACCACTCACAATTGCTTTACAATGAGCAGTTCTTC.

The CDR3 region has the DNA TGCGCCAGCAGCTTCTGGGGGACTGAAGCTTTCTTT. As protein: CASSFWGTEAFF. The V gene is TRBV5-1, the J gene TRBJ1-1; weak D call: TRBD1 (5 bases). The CDR3 is 12 residues long. Germline CDR1 reads SGHRS; CDR2 reads YFSETQ. V was clipped by 2 bases and J by 5 bases, with 7 bases between them.

This clonotype was observed a few times. The chain couples TRBV5-1 to TRBJ2-5; TRBD2 might be the D (5 bases). In germline, CDR1 is SGHRS, CDR2 YFSETQ. The CDR3 totals 16 residues. V lost 3 bases, J lost 1 base, and 16 bases lay in between. CDR3 amino acids: CASSSTSRAAQETQYF. The CDR3 DNA reads as TGCGCCAGCAGCTCCACTAGTAGGGCCGCCCAAGAGACCCAGTACTTC.